The source of this TCR beta chain is a study of control samples from healthy donors and cancer patients. Generated by immunoSEQ multiplex PCR, the TCRdb table keeps only in-frame clones and is missing some. The sample records under 150,000 clones, around 89% being singletons. The ends were cut back, 5 bases at V and 7 bases at J, with 16 bases in the middle. There are 14 residues in the CDR3. Per the germline V gene, CDR1 is LNHDA and CDR2 is SQIVND (reference sequence). This sequence joins TRBV19 and TRBJ2-3; unclear D gene. The clonotype was recovered from a woman in her sixties or seventies in good health. The sample was blood. The CDR3 is CASSQVVGRNTQYF. The DNA for the CDR3 is TGTGCCAGTAGTCAGGTGGTAGGACGAAATACGCAGTATTTT.